This T cell receptor (beta chain) was sequenced during a study of blood T cell repertoires in COVID-19. Study-wide context: The United States, Italy and Spain were the sources of the acute and convalescent COVID-19 samples.

CDR1 SGHNT and CDR2 YYREEE come from the germline V gene (reference sequence). V lost 5 bases and J 0 bases, leaving 12 bases between the germline ends. The CDR3 totals 15 residues. Authors' data handling: For nucleated cells, counts were estimated from reference gene primer amplification. Generated by immunoSEQ multiplex PCR, the TCRdb table keeps only in-frame clones and is missing some. For V, J and clone size, that table is used; D and trimming come from the DNA. In the table there are some 190,000 clones, about 81% of which are singletons. The TCR sequence derives from a woman aged 55-69 years with COVID-19, enrolled during active disease. Material: peripheral blood. The gene calls are TRBV5-4 and TRBJ2-1; D not resolved. In DNA, the CDR3 is TGTGCCAGCAGACCCCTTCATAGCTCCTACAATGAGCAGTTCTTC. This gives the protein CASRPLHSSYNEQFF.